This entry is about one TCR beta chain. The data were obtained in a study of cytotoxic CD8 clonotypes in ibrutinib-treated CLL. TCRdb keeps only in-frame clones here, not all; method: immunoSEQ multiplex PCR. The data show about 22,000 clones, about four fifths seen once. With 1 base removed from V and 6 bases from J, the gap between germline ends came to 7 bases. The CDR3 length is 14 residues. The germline V gene has CDR1 SNHLY and CDR2 FYNNEI. The sequencing used PBMCs, collected before ibrutinib treatment. This rearrangement joins TRBV2 to TRBJ1-6; possibly TRBD1 for D (5 bases). This clonotype originated in a human donor with chronic lymphocytic leukemia. The CDR3 DNA sequence: TGTGCCAGCAGTGAAGAAGGGGTTAATTCACCCCTCCACTTT. The encoded protein is CASSEEGVNSPLHF.